These 8 T cell receptor beta chains were sequenced from one sample in a study of identical twins. TCRdb re-analysed the 5' RACE reads in MiXCR, keeping a single row per CDR3 protein. The sample lists some 630,000 distinct CDR3 sequences, just over 7% occurring once. These data also featured in a second study, about yellow fever vaccine responses in identical twins.

Sequenced input: PBMCs. These receptors came from a woman aged 18-29 years in good health.

This clonotype was detected a few times. V is TRBV7-9 and J is TRBJ1-1; TRBD1 agrees at 8 bases. With V trimmed by 5 bases and J by 4 bases, 9 bases remained unmatched. The CDR3 runs to 15 residues. The germline CDR1 and CDR2 sequences are SEHNR and FQNEAQ (reference sequence). The DNA for the CDR3 is TGTGCCAGCAGCCCCCGGGACAGGTCTCGCACTGAAGCTTTCTTT. Translation gives CASSPRDRSRTEAFF.

The chain couples TRBV24-1 to TRBJ2-3; 7 bases align to TRBD1. V lost 2 bases and J lost 2; bases outside the gene matches: 6. This CDR3 has 16 amino acids. In germline, CDR1 is KGHDR, CDR2 SFDVKD. For the CDR3, the DNA is TGTGCCACCAGTGATTCTGGCAGGGGGTACACAGATACGCAGTATTTT. The encoded protein is CATSDSGRGYTDTQYF.

The chain combines TRBV29-1 with TRBJ1-1; 7 nucleotides match TRBD1. The CDR3 spans 12 residues. The J segment lost 8 bases and the V segment lost 1 base, leaving 4 bases of the junction unmatched. Looked up from germline, CDR1 is SQVTM and CDR2 is ANQGSEA. The CDR3 bases are TGCAGCGTTGAAGGGACAGGAATAGAAGCTTTCTTT. As protein: CSVEGTGIEAFF.

The chain uses TRBV29-1 and TRBJ2-2; maybe TRBD2 (5 bases). Germline assignment: CDR1 SQVTM and CDR2 ANQGSEA. The germline V and J ends were trimmed by 7 bases and 2 bases, with 8 bases remaining between them. This CDR3 spans 12 amino acids. This CDR3 reads CSGGSNTGELFF. The CDR3 DNA sequence: TGCAGCGGAGGGTCCAACACCGGGGAGCTGTTTTTT.

This clonotype was counted between two and nine times. The CDR3 region has the DNA TGCAGCGTTGAACCAGGGGCGGGACAAGAGACCCAGTACTTC. Translating it yields CSVEPGAGQETQYF. The gene calls are TRBV29-1 and TRBJ2-5, with D perhaps being TRBD1 or TRBD2 (6 bases each). The V gene lost 2 bases and the J gene lost 2 bases, with 12 bases spanning the gap. This CDR3 spans 14 amino acids. CDR1 is SQVTM and CDR2 is ANQGSEA in the germline V gene.

This clonotype was counted at least ten times. V and J are TRBV29-1 and TRBJ1-1; TRBD1 might be the D (5 bases). From germline, CDR1 is SQVTM and CDR2 ANQGSEA. The V gene lost 7 bases and the J gene lost 0 bases, with 15 bases spanning the gap. The CDR3 has 14 residues. CDR3 residues: CSGRKGNLNTEAFF. The DNA for the CDR3 is TGCAGCGGCAGAAAGGGGAATTTGAACACTGAAGCTTTCTTT.

V is TRBV4-1 and J is TRBJ1-2; weak D call: TRBD1 (6 bases). Per germline, CDR1 MGHRA and CDR2 YSYEKL. CDR3 size: 13 residues. V lost 5 bases and J lost 8, with 15 bases in between. This CDR3 is CASSYLPGEGYTF. DNA of the CDR3: TGCGCCAGCAGCTACCTTCCAGGGGAAGGCTACACCTTC.

Ten or more counts support this clonotype. This sequence joins TRBV20-1 and TRBJ2-3; TRBD1 matches at 8 bases. Germline V CDR1 and CDR2: DFQATT, SNEGSKA (reference sequence). This CDR3 is 13 amino acids long. Trimming at V came to 6 bases and at J to 3 bases, leaving 5 bases not matched to a gene. The CDR3 protein is CSATGQVTDTQYF. Here the CDR3 DNA reads TGCAGTGCCACGGGACAGGTAACAGATACGCAGTATTTT.